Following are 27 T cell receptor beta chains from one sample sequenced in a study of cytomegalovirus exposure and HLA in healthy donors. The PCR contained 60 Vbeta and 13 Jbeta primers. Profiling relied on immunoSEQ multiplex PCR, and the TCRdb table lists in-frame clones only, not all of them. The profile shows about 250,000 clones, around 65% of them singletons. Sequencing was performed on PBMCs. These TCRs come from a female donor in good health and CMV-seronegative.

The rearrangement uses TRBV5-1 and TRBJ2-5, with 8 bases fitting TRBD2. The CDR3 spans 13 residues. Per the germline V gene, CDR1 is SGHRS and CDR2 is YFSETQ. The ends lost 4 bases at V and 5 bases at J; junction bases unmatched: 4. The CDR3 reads CASSRGRQETQYF. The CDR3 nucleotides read TGCGCCAGCAGCCGCGGGAGGCAGGAGACCCAGTACTTC.

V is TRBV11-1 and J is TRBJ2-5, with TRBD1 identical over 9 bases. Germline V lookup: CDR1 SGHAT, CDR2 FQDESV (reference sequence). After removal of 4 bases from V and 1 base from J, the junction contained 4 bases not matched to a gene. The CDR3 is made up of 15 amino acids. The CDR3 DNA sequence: TGTGCCAGCAGCTCCCACAGGGGGCTCCAAGAGACCCAGTACTTC. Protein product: CASSSHRGLQETQYF.

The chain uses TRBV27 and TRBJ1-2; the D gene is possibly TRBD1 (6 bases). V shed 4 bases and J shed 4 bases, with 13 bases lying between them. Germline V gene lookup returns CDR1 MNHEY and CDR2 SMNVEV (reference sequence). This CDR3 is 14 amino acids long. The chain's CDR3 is CASSSTGLGYGYTF. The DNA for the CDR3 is TGTGCCAGCAGTTCTACAGGGTTGGGCTATGGCTACACCTTC.

This CDR3 reads CASSFQGTGGNTGELFF. CDR3 nucleotide sequence: TGCGCCAGCAGCTTCCAGGGGACAGGGGGCAACACCGGGGAGCTGTTTTTT. The chain employs TRBV5-1 and TRBJ2-2, with 12 bases aligning to TRBD1. The germline V gene has CDR1 SGHRS and CDR2 YFSETQ. CDR3 size: 17 residues. The trim removed 2 bases at V and 2 bases at J, leaving 4 bases unmatched.

CDR3 sequence: CASSYEGSFGYEQYF. CDR3 in DNA: TGTGCCAGCAGTTACGAGGGAAGCTTTGGCTACGAGCAGTACTTC. The chain links TRBV6-6 to TRBJ2-7; D possibly corresponds to TRBD2 (5 bases). The CDR3 runs 15 residues. CDR1 and CDR2 from the germline V gene are MNHNY and SVGAGI (reference sequence). Trimming cost V 2 bases and J 3 bases, with 14 bases left between them.

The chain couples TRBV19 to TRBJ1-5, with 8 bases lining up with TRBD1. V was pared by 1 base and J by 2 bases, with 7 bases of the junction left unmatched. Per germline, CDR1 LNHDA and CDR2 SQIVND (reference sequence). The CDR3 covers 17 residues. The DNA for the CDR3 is TGTGCCAGTAGTATAGTCGGCAGGGGGCGCCGCAATCAGCCCCAGCATTTT. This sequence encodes CASSIVGRGRRNQPQHF.

The CDR3 here is CASSPLVSTGELFF. Here the CDR3 DNA reads TGTGCCAGCAGCCCCTTGGTGAGCACCGGGGAGCTGTTTTTT. J is TRBJ2-2 and V is TRBV11-3; D not certain. The CDR3 contains 14 residues. CDR1 SGHNT and CDR2 YENEEA come from the germline V gene. Trimming stripped 5 bases from V and 4 bases from J, with 11 bases between.

CDR3 protein: CASSSWTGTNYGYTF. The CDR3 region has the DNA TGTGCCAGCAGCTCCTGGACAGGGACTAACTATGGCTACACCTTC. This chain uses TRBV7-2 with TRBJ1-2, with 8 bases aligning to TRBD1. Germline V gives CDR1 SGHTA, CDR2 FQGNSA. There are 15 residues in the CDR3. With V trimmed by 4 bases and J by 0 bases, 4 bases remained unmatched.

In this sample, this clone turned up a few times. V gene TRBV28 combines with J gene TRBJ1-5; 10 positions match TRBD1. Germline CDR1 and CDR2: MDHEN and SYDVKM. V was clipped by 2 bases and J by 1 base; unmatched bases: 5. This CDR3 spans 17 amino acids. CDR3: CASSLRDRGRSNQPQHF. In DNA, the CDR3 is TGTGCCAGCAGTTTACGGGACAGGGGCCGGAGCAATCAGCCCCAGCATTTT.

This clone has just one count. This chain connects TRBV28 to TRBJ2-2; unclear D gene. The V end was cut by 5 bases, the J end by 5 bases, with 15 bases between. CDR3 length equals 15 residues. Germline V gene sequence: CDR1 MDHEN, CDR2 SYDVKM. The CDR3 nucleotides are TGTGCCAGCAGTCCGCAATCCTGGGCGACCGGGGAGCTGTTTTTT. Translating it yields CASSPQSWATGELFF.

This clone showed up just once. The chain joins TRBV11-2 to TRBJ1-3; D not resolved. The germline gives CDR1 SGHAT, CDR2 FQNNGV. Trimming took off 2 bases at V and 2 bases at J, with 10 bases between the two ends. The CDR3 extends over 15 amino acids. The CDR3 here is CASSLTLTTGNTIYF. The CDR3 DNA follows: TGTGCCAGCAGCTTAACCCTTACTACTGGAAACACCATATATTTT.

The CDR3 reads CASSERWGGLFF. In DNA form, the CDR3 reads TGTGCCAGCAGTGAGAGGTGGGGAGGACTGTTTTTT. The V call is TRBV2, the J call TRBJ1-4; no clear D gene. V lost 3 bases and J 13 bases, leaving 12 bases between the germline ends. This CDR3 spans 12 amino acids. Germline CDR1 and CDR2: SNHLY and FYNNEI.

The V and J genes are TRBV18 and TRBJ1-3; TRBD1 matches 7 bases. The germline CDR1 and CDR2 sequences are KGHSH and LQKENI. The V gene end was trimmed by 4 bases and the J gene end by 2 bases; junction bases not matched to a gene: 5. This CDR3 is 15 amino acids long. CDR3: CASSQQTGTGNTIYF. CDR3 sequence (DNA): TGTGCCAGCTCACAACAGACAGGGACTGGAAACACCATATATTTT.

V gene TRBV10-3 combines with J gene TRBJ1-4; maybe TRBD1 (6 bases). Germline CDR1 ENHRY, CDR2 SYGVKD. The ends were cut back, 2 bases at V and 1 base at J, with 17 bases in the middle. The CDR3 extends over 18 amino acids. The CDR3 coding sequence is TGTGCCATCAGTGAGGCGCCAGGGGCGTTTGGAACTAATGAAAAACTGTTTTTT. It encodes CAISEAPGAFGTNEKLFF.

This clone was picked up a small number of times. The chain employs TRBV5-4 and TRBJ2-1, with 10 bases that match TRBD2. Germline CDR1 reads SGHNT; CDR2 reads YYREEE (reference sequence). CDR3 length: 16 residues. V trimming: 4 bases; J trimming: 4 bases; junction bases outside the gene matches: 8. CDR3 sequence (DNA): TGTGCCAGCAGCCCCCAGGTAGCGGGAGGATACAATGAGCAGTTCTTC. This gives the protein CASSPQVAGGYNEQFF.

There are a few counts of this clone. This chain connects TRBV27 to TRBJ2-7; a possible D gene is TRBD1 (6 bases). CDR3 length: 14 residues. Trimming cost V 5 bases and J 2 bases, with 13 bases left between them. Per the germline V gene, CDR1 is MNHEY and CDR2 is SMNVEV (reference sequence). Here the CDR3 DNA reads TGTGCCAGCAGTGGGCCAGGGGACCCCTACGAGCAGTACTTC. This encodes CASSGPGDPYEQYF.

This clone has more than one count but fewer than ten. CDR3 nucleotides: TGTGCCTGGAGTACGCGCGAGCAGTTCTTC. It is translated as CAWSTREQFF. The chain has TRBV30 and TRBJ2-1; D gene ambiguous. The length of the CDR3 is 10 residues. V dropped 2 bases and J dropped 10 bases, with 6 bases sitting between them. In germline, CDR1 is GTSNPN, CDR2 SVGIG (reference sequence).

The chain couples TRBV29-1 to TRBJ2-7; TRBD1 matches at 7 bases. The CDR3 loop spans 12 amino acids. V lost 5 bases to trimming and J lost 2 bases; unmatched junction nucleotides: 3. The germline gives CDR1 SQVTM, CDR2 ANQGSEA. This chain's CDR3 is CSVQGVAYEQYF. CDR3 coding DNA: TGCAGCGTTCAGGGGGTTGCCTACGAGCAGTACTTC.

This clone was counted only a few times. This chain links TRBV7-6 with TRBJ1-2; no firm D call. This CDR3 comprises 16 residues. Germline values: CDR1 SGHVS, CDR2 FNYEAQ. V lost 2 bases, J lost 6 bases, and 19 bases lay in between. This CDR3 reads CASSLNPRTAFDGYTF. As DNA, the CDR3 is TGTGCCAGCAGCTTAAATCCCCGCACAGCTTTTGATGGCTACACCTTC.

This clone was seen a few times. CDR3 protein: CASSLGAGRGAFF. The CDR3 region has the DNA TGCGCCAGCAGCTTGGGGGCGGGCCGGGGAGCTTTCTTT. The chain has TRBV5-1 and TRBJ1-1, with D unresolved. The CDR3 has 13 residues. Germline V gene data show CDR1 as SGHRS and CDR2 as YFSETQ. V dropped 0 bases and J dropped 10 bases, with 13 bases sitting between them.

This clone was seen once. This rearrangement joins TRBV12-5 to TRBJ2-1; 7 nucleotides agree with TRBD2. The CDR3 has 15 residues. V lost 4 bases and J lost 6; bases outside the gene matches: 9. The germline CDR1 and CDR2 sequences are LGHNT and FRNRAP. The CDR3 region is CASGSTAGEGNEQFF. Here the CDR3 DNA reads TGTGCTAGTGGTTCCACTGCGGGAGAAGGCAATGAGCAGTTCTTC.

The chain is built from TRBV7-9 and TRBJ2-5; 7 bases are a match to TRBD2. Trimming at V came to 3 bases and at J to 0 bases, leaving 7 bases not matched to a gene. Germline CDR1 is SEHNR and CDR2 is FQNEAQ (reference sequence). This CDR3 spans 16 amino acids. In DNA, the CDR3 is TGTGCCAGCAGCTTCAGCCAGCGGGGTAACCAAGAGACCCAGTACTTC. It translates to CASSFSQRGNQETQYF.

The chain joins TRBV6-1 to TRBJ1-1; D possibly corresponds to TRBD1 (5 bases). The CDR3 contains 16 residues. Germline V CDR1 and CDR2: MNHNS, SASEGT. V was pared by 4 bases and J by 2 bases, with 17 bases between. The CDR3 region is CASSVQAIPPNTEAFF. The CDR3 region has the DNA TGTGCCAGCAGTGTACAGGCGATCCCACCCAACACTGAAGCTTTCTTT.

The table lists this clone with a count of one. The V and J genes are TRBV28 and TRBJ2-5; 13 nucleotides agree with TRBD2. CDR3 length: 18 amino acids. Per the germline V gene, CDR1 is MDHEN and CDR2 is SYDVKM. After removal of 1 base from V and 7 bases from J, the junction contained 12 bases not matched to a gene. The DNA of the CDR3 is TGTGCCAGCAGTTTATACCAACTAGCGGGAGGGCGTCGAGGGACCCAGTACTTC. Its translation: CASSLYQLAGGRRGTQYF.

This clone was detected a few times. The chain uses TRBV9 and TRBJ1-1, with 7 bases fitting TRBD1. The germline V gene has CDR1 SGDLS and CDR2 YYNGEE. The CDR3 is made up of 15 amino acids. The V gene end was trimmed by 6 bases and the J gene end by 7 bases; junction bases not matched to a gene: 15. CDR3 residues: CASTLVQGPMVEAFF. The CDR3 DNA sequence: TGTGCCAGCACCCTCGTACAGGGGCCAATGGTTGAAGCTTTCTTT.

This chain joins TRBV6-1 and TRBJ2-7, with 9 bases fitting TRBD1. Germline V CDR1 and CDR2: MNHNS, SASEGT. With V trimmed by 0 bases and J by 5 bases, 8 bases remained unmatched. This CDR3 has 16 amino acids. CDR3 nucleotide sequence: TGTGCCAGCAGTGAAGCCCCGGGACAGGGCTCTGACGAGCAGTACTTC. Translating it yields CASSEAPGQGSDEQYF.

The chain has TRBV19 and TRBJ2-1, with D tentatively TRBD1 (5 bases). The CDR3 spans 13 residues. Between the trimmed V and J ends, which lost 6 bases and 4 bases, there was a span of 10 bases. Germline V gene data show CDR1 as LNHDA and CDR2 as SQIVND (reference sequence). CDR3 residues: CASRAQGYNEQFF. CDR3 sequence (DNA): TGTGCCAGTAGGGCCCAGGGTTACAATGAGCAGTTCTTC.